This T cell receptor beta chain derives from a study of CD8 T cells in Susac syndrome. Random hexamers were used to reverse transcribe the RNA input (about 0.45 to 1 ug). TCRdb re-called the immunoSEQ multiplex PCR reads through MiXCR, storing one row per CDR3 protein. The sample lists about 69,000 distinct CDR3 sequences, about 95% occurring once. This CDR3 has 14 residues. V shed 0 bases and J shed 3 bases, with 12 bases lying between them. The V gene's germline CDR1 is DFQATT and CDR2 SNEGSKA (reference sequence). The source of this sequence is a human donor in good health. Sequencing input: CD8+ T cells from PBMCs. V gene TRBV20-1 combines with J gene TRBJ2-7; D unclear. CDR3 coding DNA: TGCAGTGCTAGAGACCTCAACAGCGTCTACGAGCAGTACTTC. Its protein product is CSARDLNSVYEQYF.